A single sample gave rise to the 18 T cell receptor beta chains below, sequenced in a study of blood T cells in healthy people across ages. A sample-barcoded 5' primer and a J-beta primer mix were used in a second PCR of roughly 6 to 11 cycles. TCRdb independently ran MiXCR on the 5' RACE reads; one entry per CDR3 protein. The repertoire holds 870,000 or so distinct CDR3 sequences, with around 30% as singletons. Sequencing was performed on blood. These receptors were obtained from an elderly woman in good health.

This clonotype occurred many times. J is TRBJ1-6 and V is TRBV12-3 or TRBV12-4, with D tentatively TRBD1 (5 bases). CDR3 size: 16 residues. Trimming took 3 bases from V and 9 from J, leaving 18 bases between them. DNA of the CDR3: TGTGCCAGCAGTTTCGGGGGTTTTAGTGTTAGTTCACCCCTCCACTTT. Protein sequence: CASSFGGFSVSSPLHF.

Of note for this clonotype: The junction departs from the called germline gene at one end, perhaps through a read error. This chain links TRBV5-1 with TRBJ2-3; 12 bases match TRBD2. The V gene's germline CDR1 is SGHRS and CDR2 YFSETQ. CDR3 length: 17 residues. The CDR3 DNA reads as TGCGCCAGCAGCTTGGAGGCTAGCGGGGGGGCCGAAGATACGCGGTATTTT. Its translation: CASSLEASGGAEDTRYF.

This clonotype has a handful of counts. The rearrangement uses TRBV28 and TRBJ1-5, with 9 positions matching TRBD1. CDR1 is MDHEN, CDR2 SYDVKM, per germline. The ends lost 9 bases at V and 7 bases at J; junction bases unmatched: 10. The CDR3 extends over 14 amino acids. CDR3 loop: CASKPGQGSQPQHF. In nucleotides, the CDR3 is TGTGCCAGTAAGCCGGGACAGGGAAGCCAGCCCCAGCATTTT.

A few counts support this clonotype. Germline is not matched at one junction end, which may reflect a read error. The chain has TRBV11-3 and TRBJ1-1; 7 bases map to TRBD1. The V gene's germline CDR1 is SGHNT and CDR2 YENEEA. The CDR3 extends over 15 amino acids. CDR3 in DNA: TGTGCCGGCAGCCAGGGGGGCGCCAGGAACACTGAAGCTTTCTTT. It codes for CAGSQGGARNTEAFF.

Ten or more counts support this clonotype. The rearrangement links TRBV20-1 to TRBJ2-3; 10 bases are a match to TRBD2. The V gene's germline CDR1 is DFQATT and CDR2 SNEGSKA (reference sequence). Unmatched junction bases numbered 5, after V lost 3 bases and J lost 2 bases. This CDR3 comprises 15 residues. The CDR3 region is CSASRLAGDTDTQYF. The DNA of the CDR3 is TGCAGTGCTAGTAGGCTAGCGGGGGACACAGATACGCAGTATTTT.

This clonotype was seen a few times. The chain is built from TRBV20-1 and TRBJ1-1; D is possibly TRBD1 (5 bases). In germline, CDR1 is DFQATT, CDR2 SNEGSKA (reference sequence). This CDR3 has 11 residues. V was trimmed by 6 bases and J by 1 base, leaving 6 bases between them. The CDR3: CSAQGNTEAFF. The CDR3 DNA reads TGCAGTGCCCAGGGGAACACTGAAGCTTTCTTT.

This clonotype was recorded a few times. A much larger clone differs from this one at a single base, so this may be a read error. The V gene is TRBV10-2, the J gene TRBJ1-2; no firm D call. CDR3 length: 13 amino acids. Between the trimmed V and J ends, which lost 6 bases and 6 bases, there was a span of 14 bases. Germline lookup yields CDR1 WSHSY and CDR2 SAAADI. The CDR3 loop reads CASRGERLHGYTF. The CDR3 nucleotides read TGCGCCAGCAGGGGAGAACGGCTCCATGGCTACACCTTC.

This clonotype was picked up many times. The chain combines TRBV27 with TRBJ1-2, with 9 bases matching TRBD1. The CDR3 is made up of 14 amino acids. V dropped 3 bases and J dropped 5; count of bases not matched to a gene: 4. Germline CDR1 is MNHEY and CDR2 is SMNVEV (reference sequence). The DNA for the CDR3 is TGTGCCAGCAGTTTTACAGGGGGCGGGTATGGCTACACCTTC. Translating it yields CASSFTGGGYGYTF.

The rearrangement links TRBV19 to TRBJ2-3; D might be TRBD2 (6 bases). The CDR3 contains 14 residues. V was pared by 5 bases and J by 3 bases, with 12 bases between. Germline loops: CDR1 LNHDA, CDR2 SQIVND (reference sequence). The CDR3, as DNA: TGTGCCAGTAGTTGGGAGGTGGGAACAGATACGCAGTATTTT. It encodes CASSWEVGTDTQYF.

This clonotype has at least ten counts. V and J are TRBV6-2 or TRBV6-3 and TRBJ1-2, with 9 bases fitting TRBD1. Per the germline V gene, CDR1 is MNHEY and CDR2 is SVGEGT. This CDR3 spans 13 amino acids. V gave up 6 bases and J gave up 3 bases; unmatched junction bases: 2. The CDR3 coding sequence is TGTGCCAGCAGCCGGGACAGGGACTATGGCTACACCTTC. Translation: CASSRDRDYGYTF.

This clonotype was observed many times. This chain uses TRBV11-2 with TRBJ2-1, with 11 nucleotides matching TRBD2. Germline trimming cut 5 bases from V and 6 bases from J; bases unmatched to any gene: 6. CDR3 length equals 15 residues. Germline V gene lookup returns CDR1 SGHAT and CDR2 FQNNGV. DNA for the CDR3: TGTGCCAGCAGCCTGACTAGCGGGGATTTCAATGAGCAGTTCTTC. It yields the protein CASSLTSGDFNEQFF.

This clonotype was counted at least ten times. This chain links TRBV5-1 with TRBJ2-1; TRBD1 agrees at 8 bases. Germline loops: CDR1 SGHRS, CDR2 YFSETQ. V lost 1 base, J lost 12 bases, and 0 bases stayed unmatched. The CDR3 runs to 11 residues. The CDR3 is CASSLTGGQFF. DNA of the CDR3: TGCGCCAGCAGCTTGACAGGGGGGCAGTTCTTC.

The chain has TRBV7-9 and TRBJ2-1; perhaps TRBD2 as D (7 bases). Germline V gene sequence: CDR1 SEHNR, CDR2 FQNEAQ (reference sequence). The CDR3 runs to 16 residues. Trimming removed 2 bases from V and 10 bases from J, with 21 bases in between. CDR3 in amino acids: CASSLMTGGYQGEQFF. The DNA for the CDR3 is TGTGCCAGCAGCTTAATGACGGGGGGCTACCAGGGGGAGCAGTTCTTC.

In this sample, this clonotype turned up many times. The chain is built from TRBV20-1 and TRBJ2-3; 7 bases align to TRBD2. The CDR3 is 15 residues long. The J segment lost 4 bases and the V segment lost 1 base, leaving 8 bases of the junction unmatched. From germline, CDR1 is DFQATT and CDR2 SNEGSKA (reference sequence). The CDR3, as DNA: TGCAGTGCTAGAGTCCTAGGGAGGGGTTCAGATACGCAGTATTTT. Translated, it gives CSARVLGRGSDTQYF.

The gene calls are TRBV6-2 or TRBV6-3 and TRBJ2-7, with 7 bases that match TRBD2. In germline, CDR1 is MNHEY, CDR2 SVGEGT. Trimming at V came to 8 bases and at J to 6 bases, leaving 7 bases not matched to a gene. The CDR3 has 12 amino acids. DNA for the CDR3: TGTGCCAGCGTCGGGGGGTCTGGCGAGCAGTACTTC. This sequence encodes CASVGGSGEQYF.

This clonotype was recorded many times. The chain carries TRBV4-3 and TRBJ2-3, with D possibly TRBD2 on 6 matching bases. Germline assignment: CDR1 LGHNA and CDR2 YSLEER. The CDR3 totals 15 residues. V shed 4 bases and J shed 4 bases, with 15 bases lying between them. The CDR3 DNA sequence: TGCGCCAGCAGCCCACAGCGGCGGGGTCCAGATACGCAGTATTTT. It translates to CASSPQRRGPDTQYF.

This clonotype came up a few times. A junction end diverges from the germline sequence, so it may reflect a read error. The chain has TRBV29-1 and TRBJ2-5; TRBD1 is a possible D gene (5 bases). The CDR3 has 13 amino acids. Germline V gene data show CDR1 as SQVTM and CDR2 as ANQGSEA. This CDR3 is CSVGLSRAETRYF. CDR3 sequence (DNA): TGCAGCGTTGGGTTATCCAGGGCAGAGACCCGGTACTTC.

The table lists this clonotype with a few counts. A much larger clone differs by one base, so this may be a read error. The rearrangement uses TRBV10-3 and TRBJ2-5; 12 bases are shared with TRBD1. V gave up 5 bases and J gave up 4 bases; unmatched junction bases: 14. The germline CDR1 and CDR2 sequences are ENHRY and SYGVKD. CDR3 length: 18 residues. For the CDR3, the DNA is TGTGCCATCAGTTACACCCGGCCGGGACAGGGGGCCGGAGAGACCCAGTACTTC. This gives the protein CAISYTRPGQGAGETQYF.